This T cell receptor beta chain was retrieved from a study of OX40 agonist ivuxolimab in advanced cancers. The study's findings and limits: Clonal expansion among partial responders at 0.1-3.0 mg/kg ranked near the lowest. The antigens recognized by the expanded peripheral T cells, that is their antigen specificity, were not determined.

Regarding this clone: The antigen is not known.

Libraries were prepared by immunoSEQ multiplex PCR; TCRdb keeps only in-frame clonotypes and omits some of them. The table records some 66,000 clones, roughly 84% of them present only once. V dropped 5 bases and J dropped 2 bases, with 16 bases sitting between them. The CDR3 runs 15 residues. Germline-derived CDR1 and CDR2 are SEHNR and FQNEAQ (reference sequence). The specimen comprised CD4+ or CD8+ T cells sorted from blood, sampled in a trial of the OX40 agonist ivuxolimab. The rearrangement uses TRBV7-9 and TRBJ2-7, with D perhaps matching TRBD1 or TRBD2 (5 bases each). The clonotype comes from an adult with an advanced solid tumor such as melanoma, head and neck, liver or kidney cancer. CDR3 coding DNA: TGTGCCAGCAGCCCCACCTCCTGGGGGACCTACGAGCAGTACTTC. Translation: CASSPTSWGTYEQYF.